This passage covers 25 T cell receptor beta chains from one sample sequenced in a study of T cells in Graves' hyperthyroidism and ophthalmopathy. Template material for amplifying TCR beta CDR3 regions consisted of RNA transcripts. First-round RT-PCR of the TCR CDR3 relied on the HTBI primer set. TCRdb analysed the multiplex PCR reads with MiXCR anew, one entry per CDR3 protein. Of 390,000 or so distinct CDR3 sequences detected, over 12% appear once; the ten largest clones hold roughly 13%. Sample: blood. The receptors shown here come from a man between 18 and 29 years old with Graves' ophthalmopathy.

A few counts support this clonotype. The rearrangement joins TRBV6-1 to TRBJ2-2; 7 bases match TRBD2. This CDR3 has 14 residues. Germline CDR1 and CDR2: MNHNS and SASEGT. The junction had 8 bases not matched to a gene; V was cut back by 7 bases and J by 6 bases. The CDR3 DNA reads TGTGCCAGCACGGGGGGAGCGGTGGCCGGGGAGCTGTTTTTT. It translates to CASTGGAVAGELFF.

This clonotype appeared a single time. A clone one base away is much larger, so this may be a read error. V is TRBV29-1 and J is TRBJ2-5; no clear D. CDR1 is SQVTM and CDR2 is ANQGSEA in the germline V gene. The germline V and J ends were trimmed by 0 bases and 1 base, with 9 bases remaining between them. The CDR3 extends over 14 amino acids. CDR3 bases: TGCAGCGTTGAAGAGGCTGGCGCCCAAGAGACCCAGTACTTC. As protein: CSVEEAGAQETQYF.

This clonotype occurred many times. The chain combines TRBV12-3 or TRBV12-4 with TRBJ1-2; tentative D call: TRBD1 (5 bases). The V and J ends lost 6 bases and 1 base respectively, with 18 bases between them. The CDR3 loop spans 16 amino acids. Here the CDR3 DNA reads TGTGCCAGCAGCTTGGGCACGGGACGGAGTAACTATGGCTACACCTTC. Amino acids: CASSLGTGRSNYGYTF.

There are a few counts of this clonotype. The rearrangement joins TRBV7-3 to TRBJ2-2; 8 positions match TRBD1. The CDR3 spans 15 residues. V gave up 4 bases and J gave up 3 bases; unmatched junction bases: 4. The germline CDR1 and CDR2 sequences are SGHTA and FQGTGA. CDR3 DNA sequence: TGTGCCAGCAGCTCGACAGGGGCGTACACCGGGGAGCTGTTTTTT. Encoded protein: CASSSTGAYTGELFF. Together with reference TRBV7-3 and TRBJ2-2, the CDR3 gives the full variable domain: GAGVSQTPSNKVTEKGKYVELRCDPISGHTALYWYRQSLGQGPEFLIYFQGTGAADDSGLPNDRFFAVRPEGSVSTLKIQRTERGDSAVYLCASSSTGAYTGELFFGEGSRLTVL.

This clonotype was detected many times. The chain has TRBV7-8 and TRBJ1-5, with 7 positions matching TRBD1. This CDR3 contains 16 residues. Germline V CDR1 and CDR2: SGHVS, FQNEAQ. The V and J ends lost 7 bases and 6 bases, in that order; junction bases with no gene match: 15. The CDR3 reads CASTEAPDRERQPQHF. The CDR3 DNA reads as TGTGCCAGCACCGAGGCACCAGACAGGGAGCGTCAGCCCCAGCATTTT. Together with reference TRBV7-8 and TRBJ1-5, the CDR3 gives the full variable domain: GAGVSQSPRYKVAKRGQDVALRCDPISGHVSLFWYQQALGQGPEFLTYFQNEAQLDKSGLPSDRFFAERPEGSVSTLKIQRTQQEDSAVYLCASTEAPDRERQPQHFGDGTRLSIL.

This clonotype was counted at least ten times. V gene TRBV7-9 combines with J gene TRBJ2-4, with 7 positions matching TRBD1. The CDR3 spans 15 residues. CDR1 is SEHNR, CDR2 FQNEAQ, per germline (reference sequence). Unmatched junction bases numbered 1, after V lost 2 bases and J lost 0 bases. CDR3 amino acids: CASSLTGVAKNIQYF. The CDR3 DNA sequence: TGTGCCAGCAGCTTAACAGGGGTAGCCAAAAACATTCAGTACTTC.

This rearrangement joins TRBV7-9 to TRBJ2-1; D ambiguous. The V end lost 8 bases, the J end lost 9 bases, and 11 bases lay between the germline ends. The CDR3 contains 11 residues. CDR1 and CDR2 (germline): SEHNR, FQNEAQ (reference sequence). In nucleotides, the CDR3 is TGTGCCAGCTGCCTCGTAGCTGAGCAGTTCTTC. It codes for CASCLVAEQFF.

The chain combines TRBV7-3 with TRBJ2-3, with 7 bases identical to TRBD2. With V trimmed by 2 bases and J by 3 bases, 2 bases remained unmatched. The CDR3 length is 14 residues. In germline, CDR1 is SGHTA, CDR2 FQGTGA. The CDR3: CASSLLSGTDTQYF. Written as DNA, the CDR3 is TGTGCCAGCAGCTTACTTAGCGGGACAGATACGCAGTATTTT.

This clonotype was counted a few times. This chain's CDR3 is CASSQEGRNSPLHF. The CDR3 DNA follows: TGTGCCAGCAGCCAAGAAGGGAGGAATTCACCCCTCCACTTT. The rearrangement uses TRBV3-1 and TRBJ1-6; no clear D. CDR3 length: 14 amino acids. Germline CDR1 and CDR2: LGHDT and YNNKEL (reference sequence). The V gene lost 0 bases and the J gene lost 7 bases, with 7 bases spanning the gap.

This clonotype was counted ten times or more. In nucleotides, the CDR3 is TGTGCCACCAGTGATGATGGCCCTGCAGGGGCTGGGGCCAACGTCCTGACTTTC. This gives the protein CATSDDGPAGAGANVLTF. This chain joins TRBV24-1 and TRBJ2-6, with a tentative D call TRBD1 (6 bases). Trimming took 3 bases from V and 2 from J, leaving 16 bases between them. Germline-derived CDR1 and CDR2 are KGHDR and SFDVKD. The CDR3 spans 18 residues.

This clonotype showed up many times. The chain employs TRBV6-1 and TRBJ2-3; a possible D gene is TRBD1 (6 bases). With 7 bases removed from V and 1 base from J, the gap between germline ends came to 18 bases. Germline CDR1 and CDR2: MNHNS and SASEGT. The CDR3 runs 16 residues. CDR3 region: CASMGEGGDGTDTQYF. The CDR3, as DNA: TGTGCCAGCATGGGAGAAGGGGGTGATGGCACAGATACGCAGTATTTT.

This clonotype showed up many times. The CDR3 spells CASSLDPSGVLSTDTQYF. DNA of the CDR3: TGTGCCAGCAGCTTAGACCCCTCGGGGGTGCTGAGCACAGATACGCAGTATTTT. J is TRBJ2-3 and V is TRBV11-2; possibly TRBD2 for D (6 bases). The CDR3 loop spans 18 amino acids. Germline-derived CDR1 and CDR2 are SGHAT and FQNNGV. Trimming took 0 bases from V and 0 from J, leaving 16 bases between them.

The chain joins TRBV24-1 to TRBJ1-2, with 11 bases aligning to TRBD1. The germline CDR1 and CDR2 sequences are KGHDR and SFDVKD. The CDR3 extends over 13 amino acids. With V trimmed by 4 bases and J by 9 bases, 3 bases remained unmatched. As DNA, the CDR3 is TGTGCCACCAGTGACGGACAGGGGGCAAGCTACACCTTC. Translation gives CATSDGQGASYTF.

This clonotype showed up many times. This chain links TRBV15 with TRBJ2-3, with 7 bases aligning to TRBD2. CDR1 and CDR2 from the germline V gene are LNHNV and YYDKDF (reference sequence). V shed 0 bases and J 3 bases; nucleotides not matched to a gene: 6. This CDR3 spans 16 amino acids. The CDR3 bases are TGTGCCACCAGCAGAGATCGAGCGGGGACGACAGATACGCAGTATTTT. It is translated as CATSRDRAGTTDTQYF.

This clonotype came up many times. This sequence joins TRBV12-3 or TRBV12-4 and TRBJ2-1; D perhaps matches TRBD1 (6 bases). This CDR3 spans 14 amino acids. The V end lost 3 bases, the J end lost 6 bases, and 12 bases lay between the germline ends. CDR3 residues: CASSLVGASNEQFF. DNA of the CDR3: TGTGCCAGCAGTTTGGTGGGGGCGTCCAATGAGCAGTTCTTC.

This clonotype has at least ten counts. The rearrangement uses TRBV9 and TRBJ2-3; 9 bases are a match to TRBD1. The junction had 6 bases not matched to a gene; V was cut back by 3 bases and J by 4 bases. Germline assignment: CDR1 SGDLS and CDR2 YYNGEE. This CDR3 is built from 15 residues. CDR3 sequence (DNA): TGTGCCAGCAGCGGAGGAACAGGGGGCTCAGATACGCAGTATTTT. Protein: CASSGGTGGSDTQYF.

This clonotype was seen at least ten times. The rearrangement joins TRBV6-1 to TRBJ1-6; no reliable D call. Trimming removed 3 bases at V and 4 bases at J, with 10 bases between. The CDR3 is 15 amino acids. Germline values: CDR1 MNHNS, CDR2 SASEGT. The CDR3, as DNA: TGTGCCAGCAGTGATTACAGCCTTTATAATTCACCCCTCCACTTT. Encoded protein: CASSDYSLYNSPLHF.

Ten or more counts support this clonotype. The CDR3 DNA sequence: TGTGCCAGCAGCCAACCGGGACTAGCGGGAACCAATGAGCAGTTCTTC. This encodes CASSQPGLAGTNEQFF. The J gene is TRBJ2-1, the V gene TRBV7-3; 13 nucleotides align to TRBD2. Trimming removed 5 bases from V and 6 bases from J; junction bases left unmatched: 7. The CDR3 extends over 16 amino acids. Germline values: CDR1 SGHTA, CDR2 FQGTGA.

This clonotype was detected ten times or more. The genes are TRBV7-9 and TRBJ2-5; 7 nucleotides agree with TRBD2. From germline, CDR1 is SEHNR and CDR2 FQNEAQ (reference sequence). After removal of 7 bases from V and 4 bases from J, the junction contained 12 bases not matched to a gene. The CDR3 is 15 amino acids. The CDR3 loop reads CASTKGRETIETQYF. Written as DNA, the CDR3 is TGTGCCAGCACCAAAGGGCGGGAGACGATAGAGACCCAGTACTTC. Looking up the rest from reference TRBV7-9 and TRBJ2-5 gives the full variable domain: DTGVSQNPRHKITKRGQNVTFRCDPISEHNRLYWYRQTLGQGPEFLTYFQNEAQLEKSRLLSDRFSAERPKGSFSTLEIQRTEQGDSAMYLCASTKGRETIETQYFGPGTRLLVL.

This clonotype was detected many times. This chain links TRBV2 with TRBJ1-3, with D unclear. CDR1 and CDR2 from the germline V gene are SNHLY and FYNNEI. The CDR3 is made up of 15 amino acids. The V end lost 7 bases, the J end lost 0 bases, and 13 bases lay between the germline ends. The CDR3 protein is CASTSEVHSGNTIYF. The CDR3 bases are TGTGCCAGCACCTCGGAAGTGCACTCTGGAAACACCATATATTTT.

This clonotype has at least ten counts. The CDR3: CASSPGPANSGNTIYF. CDR3 in DNA: TGTGCCAGCTCCCCGGGGCCGGCAAACTCTGGAAACACCATATATTTT. V is TRBV18 and J is TRBJ1-3; tentatively, D is TRBD1 (5 bases). V was shortened by 6 bases and J by 0 bases, with 15 bases between the two germline ends. There are 16 residues in the CDR3. In germline, CDR1 is KGHSH, CDR2 LQKENI.

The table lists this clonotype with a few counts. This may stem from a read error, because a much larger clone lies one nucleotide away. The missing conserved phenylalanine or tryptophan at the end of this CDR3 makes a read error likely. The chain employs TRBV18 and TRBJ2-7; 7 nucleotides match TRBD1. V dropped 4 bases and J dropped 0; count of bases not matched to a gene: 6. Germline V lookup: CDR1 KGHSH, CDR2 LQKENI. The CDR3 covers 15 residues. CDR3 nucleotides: TGTGCCAGCTCACAGAGGACAGGAACCTCCTACGAGCAGTACCTC. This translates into CASSQRTGTSYEQYL.

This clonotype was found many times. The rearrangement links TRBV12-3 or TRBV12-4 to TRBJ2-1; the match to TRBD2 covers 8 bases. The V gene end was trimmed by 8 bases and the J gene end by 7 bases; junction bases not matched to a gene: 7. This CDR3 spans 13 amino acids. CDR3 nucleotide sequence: TGTGCCAGCCAGGGACTAGTCTATAATGAGCAGTTCTTC. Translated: CASQGLVYNEQFF.

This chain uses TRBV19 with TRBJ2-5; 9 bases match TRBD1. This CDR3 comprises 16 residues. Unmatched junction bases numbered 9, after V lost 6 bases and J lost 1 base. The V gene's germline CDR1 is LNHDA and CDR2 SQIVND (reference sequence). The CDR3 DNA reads TGTGCCAGTAGAATGAGACCGGGACAGGGCCAAGAGACCCAGTACTTC. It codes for CASRMRPGQGQETQYF.

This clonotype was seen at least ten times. In DNA, the CDR3 is TGTGCCTGTAAAGGATGGGTTGGAAACACCATATATTTT. Protein: CACKGWVGNTIYF. The chain links TRBV12-3 or TRBV12-4 to TRBJ1-3; no reliable D call. The V gene lost 11 bases and the J gene lost 3 bases, with 14 bases spanning the gap. There are 13 residues in the CDR3.